This entry lists 21 T cell receptor beta chains sequenced from one sample in a study of cytomegalovirus exposure and HLA in healthy donors (dated by TCRdb to between 2016 and 2019). Libraries were prepared through the immunoSEQ multiplex PCR assay. The multiplex PCR relied on a mix of 60 forward primers for TCR Vbeta segments and 13 reverse primers for TCR Jbeta segments. TCRdb retrieved this table from immuneACCESS and kept in-frame rearrangements only. Not all clones are present; in checked studies, unresolved V genes account for under half, and no reason is known for the remainder. For this sample there are roughly 140,000 clones; approximately 80% appear just once. Roughly 4.7% of the sample lies in the top ten. The sample was PBMCs. These receptors came from a male donor in good health and CMV-seronegative.

The gene calls are TRBV2 and TRBJ1-1; D not resolved. The V end was cut by 3 bases, the J end by 2 bases, with 19 bases between. The CDR3 covers 17 residues. Germline loops: CDR1 SNHLY, CDR2 FYNNEI. The CDR3 protein is CASSEGGSRRGNTEAFF. As DNA, the CDR3 is TGTGCCAGCAGTGAGGGAGGGTCGCGTAGAGGTAACACTGAAGCTTTCTTT.

CDR3 residues: CASSLATGGNQPQHF. The CDR3 DNA sequence: TGTGCCAGCAGCTTAGCGACAGGGGGCAATCAGCCCCAGCATTTT. The V and J genes are TRBV7-9 and TRBJ1-5; 8 bases are shared with TRBD1. With V trimmed by 0 bases and J by 2 bases, 0 bases remained unmatched. This CDR3 comprises 15 residues. The germline V gene has CDR1 SEHNR and CDR2 FQNEAQ (reference sequence).

This clone was found a few times. The gene calls are TRBV7-2 and TRBJ1-2, with 7 positions matching TRBD1. The germline CDR1 and CDR2 sequences are SGHTA and FQGNSA. This CDR3 has 16 residues. V lost 3 bases, J lost 3 bases, and 10 bases stayed unmatched. As DNA, the CDR3 is TGTGCCAGCAGCTTTCCCGAAAGGACAGGAGACTATGGCTACACCTTC. This codes for CASSFPERTGDYGYTF.

There are a few counts of this clone. The chain employs TRBV28 and TRBJ2-1; 15 bases agree with TRBD2. J gave up 2 bases and V 5 bases, and 7 bases lay outside the gene matches. From germline, CDR1 is MDHEN and CDR2 SYDVKM. The length of the CDR3 is 18 residues. The CDR3 coding sequence is TGTGCCAGCAGTACTCTAGGGACTAGCGGGGGGACCTACAATGAGCAGTTCTTC. Protein product: CASSTLGTSGGTYNEQFF. Full variable domain (rest looked up from reference TRBV28 and TRBJ2-1): DVKVTQSSRYLVKRTGEKVFLECVQDMDHENMFWYRQDPGLGLRLIYFSYDVKMKEKGDIPEGYSVSREKKERFSLILESASTNQTSMYLCASSTLGTSGGTYNEQFFGPGTRLTVL.

The genes are TRBV25-1 and TRBJ1-1, with 10 bases matching TRBD1. Losses at the gene ends were 8 bases for V and 5 bases for J; bases not matched to a gene: 8. This CDR3 spans 14 amino acids. Germline values: CDR1 MGHDK, CDR2 SYGVNS. Here the CDR3 reads CASRRTGGETEAFF. The CDR3 DNA sequence: TGTGCCAGCCGAAGGACAGGGGGGGAGACTGAAGCTTTCTTT.

V and J are TRBV7-2 and TRBJ1-3; 9 bases align to TRBD1. Germline V gene lookup returns CDR1 SGHTA and CDR2 FQGNSA. The CDR3 totals 13 residues. V was pared by 8 bases and J by 5 bases, with 4 bases of the junction left unmatched. CDR3 sequence (DNA): TGTGCCAGCGGGGGACAGGGAAGAAACACCATATATTTT. Its translation: CASGGQGRNTIYF.

The V call is TRBV13, the J call TRBJ1-2; 7 bases are a match to TRBD1. Germline V gene data show CDR1 as PRHDT and CDR2 as FYEKMQ (reference sequence). The CDR3 consists of 13 residues. V shed 2 bases, J shed 8 bases, and the junction held 5 bases outside the gene matches. The DNA of the CDR3 is TGTGCCAGCAGCTTAAGGGACAGAAGAGGCTACACCTTC. Translating it yields CASSLRDRRGYTF.

The V call is TRBV5-1, the J call TRBJ1-1; 8 bases map to TRBD1. This CDR3 spans 15 amino acids. The ends lost 3 bases at V and 1 base at J; junction bases unmatched: 5. CDR1 and CDR2 from the germline V gene are SGHRS and YFSETQ. The CDR3 sequence is CASSSTGARNTEAFF. The CDR3 nucleotides are TGCGCCAGCAGCTCGACAGGGGCGAGGAACACTGAAGCTTTCTTT.

The J gene is TRBJ2-7, the V gene TRBV15; TRBD2 agrees at 7 bases. Trimming removed 0 bases from V and 7 bases from J; junction bases left unmatched: 6. The CDR3 spans 14 residues. CDR1 LNHNV and CDR2 YYDKDF come from the germline V gene (reference sequence). The DNA for the CDR3 is TGTGCCACCAGCAGAGATGGGGGGGTTGGAGAGCAGTACTTC. Translating gives CATSRDGGVGEQYF. The entire variable domain, with the rest obtained from reference TRBV15 and TRBJ2-7, is as follows: DAMVIQNPRYQVTQFGKPVTLSCSQTLNHNVMYWYQQKSSQAPKLLFHYYDKDFNNEADTPDNFQSRRPNTSFCFLDIRSPGLGDTAMYLCATSRDGGVGEQYFGPGTRLTVT.

CDR3 in DNA: TGTGCCAGTAGAGAGGGGACTGAAGGACTGGGAAACACCATATATTTT. Its translation is CASREGTEGLGNTIYF. The V gene is TRBV19, the J gene TRBJ1-3, with D possibly TRBD1 on 5 matching bases. The V gene's germline CDR1 is LNHDA and CDR2 SQIVND (reference sequence). The CDR3 loop spans 16 amino acids. Deletions cut 6 bases from V and 4 bases from J, with 19 bases between.

The genes are TRBV7-6 and TRBJ1-6; no firm D call. The CDR3 loop spans 13 amino acids. Between the trimmed V and J ends, which lost 5 bases and 11 bases, there was a span of 13 bases. The germline gives CDR1 SGHVS, CDR2 FNYEAQ. DNA of the CDR3: TGTGCCAGCAGCGAGGGAAGTGGGCCACCCCTCCACTTT. Translating gives CASSEGSGPPLHF.

The rearrangement links TRBV29-1 to TRBJ1-2, with 8 nucleotides matching TRBD1. The CDR3 has 12 residues. Germline lookup yields CDR1 SQVTM and CDR2 ANQGSEA. The J segment lost 7 bases and the V segment lost 7 bases, leaving 8 bases of the junction unmatched. This CDR3 reads CSGSPGGGGYTF. CDR3 DNA sequence: TGCAGCGGCTCCCCAGGGGGCGGTGGCTACACCTTC. Looking up the rest from reference TRBV29-1 and TRBJ1-2 gives the full variable domain: SAVISQKPSRDICQRGTSLTIQCQVDSQVTMMFWYRQQPGQSLTLIATANQGSEATYESGFVIDKFPISRPNLTFSTLTVSNMSPEDSSIYLCSGSPGGGGYTFGSGTRLTVV.

The chain employs TRBV7-3 and TRBJ1-1; weak D call: TRBD1 (5 bases). The V end was cut by 4 bases, the J end by 5 bases, with 11 bases between. The CDR3 is 13 residues long. Germline V CDR1 and CDR2: SGHTA, FQGTGA. This CDR3 is CASSSVRGTEAFF. CDR3 nucleotides: TGTGCCAGCAGCTCTGTGCGGGGGACTGAAGCTTTCTTT.

V is TRBV4-2 and J is TRBJ1-2; D gene unclear. The CDR3 has 13 amino acids. From germline, CDR1 is LGHNA and CDR2 YNFKEQ. Trimming left V 0 bases short and J 7 bases short, with 9 bases between. The CDR3 protein is CASSQDSEVGYTF. The CDR3 bases are TGTGCCAGCAGCCAAGACTCTGAGGTTGGCTACACCTTC.

This clone has more than one count but fewer than ten. V and J are TRBV7-2 and TRBJ2-1; possibly TRBD2 for D (5 bases). Trimming took 5 bases from V and 7 from J, leaving 21 bases between them. The CDR3 is 16 residues long. CDR1 and CDR2 (germline): SGHTA, FQGNSA. The CDR3 loop reads CASSPRGGSRGNEQFF. The CDR3 region has the DNA TGTGCCAGCAGCCCCAGAGGTGGGAGTCGGGGTAATGAGCAGTTCTTC.

The chain is built from TRBV9 and TRBJ2-7; D might be TRBD2 (7 bases). The CDR3 spans 17 residues. From germline, CDR1 is SGDLS and CDR2 YYNGEE. Trimming left V 0 bases short and J 3 bases short, with 19 bases between. This chain's CDR3 is CASSVEGGIGDIYEQYF. The CDR3 DNA reads TGTGCCAGCAGCGTAGAGGGAGGGATCGGGGACATCTACGAGCAGTACTTC.

The V call is TRBV5-5, the J call TRBJ1-1, with D possibly being TRBD1 (6 bases). CDR3 length: 18 residues. Germline V gene sequence: CDR1 SGHKS, CDR2 YYEKEE (reference sequence). Deletions cut 1 base from V and 4 bases from J, with 23 bases between. For the CDR3, the DNA is TGTGCCAGCAGCTTGAGTCGAGACAGGACTTTATCGGGCACTGAAGCTTTCTTT. Translated, it gives CASSLSRDRTLSGTEAFF.

This clone has just a few counts. V gene TRBV4-3 combines with J gene TRBJ2-1, with 9 bases that match TRBD2. Germline CDR1 LGHNA, CDR2 YSLEER. V lost 0 bases to trimming and J lost 5 bases; unmatched junction nucleotides: 8. The CDR3 is 17 amino acids. CDR3 DNA sequence: TGCGCCAGCAGCCAAGAACCTCTAGCGGGGCGCCACAATGAGCAGTTCTTC. This encodes CASSQEPLAGRHNEQFF.

This clone showed up just once. This rearrangement joins TRBV19 to TRBJ1-2; D is undetermined. The CDR3 extends over 13 amino acids. Germline CDR1 is LNHDA and CDR2 is SQIVND (reference sequence). V dropped 10 bases and J dropped 0 bases, with 12 bases sitting between them. The CDR3 is CATGPGTNYGYTF. The CDR3 coding sequence is TGTGCCACCGGACCGGGGACTAACTATGGCTACACCTTC.

The chain joins TRBV19 to TRBJ1-2; no clear D. Germline lookup yields CDR1 LNHDA and CDR2 SQIVND (reference sequence). This CDR3 has 12 amino acids. The V end lost 3 bases, the J end lost 8 bases, and 10 bases lay between the germline ends. The CDR3, as DNA: TGTGCCAGTAGTATCTTGAGCGGAGGCTACACCTTC. Translated, it gives CASSILSGGYTF. The complete variable domain, with remaining parts taken from reference TRBV19 and TRBJ1-2, reads DGGITQSPKYLFRKEGQNVTLSCEQNLNHDAMYWYRQDPGQGLRLIYYSQIVNDFQKGDIAEGYSVSREKKESFPLTVTSAQKNPTAFYLCASSILSGGYTFGSGTRLTVV.

The chain employs TRBV4-3 and TRBJ2-7; 7 bases agree with TRBD2. Germline V gene lookup returns CDR1 LGHNA and CDR2 YSLEER. The length of the CDR3 is 16 residues. V lost 4 bases to trimming and J lost 1 base; unmatched junction nucleotides: 10. The CDR3, as DNA: TGCGCCAGCAGCCGATCCAGGTGGGACTATTCCTACGAGCAGTACTTC. Translating gives CASSRSRWDYSYEQYF.